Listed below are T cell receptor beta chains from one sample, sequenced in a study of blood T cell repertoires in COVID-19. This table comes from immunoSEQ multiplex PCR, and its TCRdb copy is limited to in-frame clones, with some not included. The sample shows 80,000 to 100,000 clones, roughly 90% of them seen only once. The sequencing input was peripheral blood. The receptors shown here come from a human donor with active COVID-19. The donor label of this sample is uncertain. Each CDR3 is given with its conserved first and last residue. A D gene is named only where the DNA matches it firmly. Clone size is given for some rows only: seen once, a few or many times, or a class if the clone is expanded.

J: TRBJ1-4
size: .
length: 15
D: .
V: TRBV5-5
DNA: TGTGCCAGCAGCTTGGCCATGAGGTCCGGCGAAAAACTGTTTTTT
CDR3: CASSLAMRSGEKLFF

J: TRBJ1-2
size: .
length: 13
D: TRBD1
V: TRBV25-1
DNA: TGTGCCAGCCTAAGGACAGGGGACTATGGCTACACCTTC
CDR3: CASLRTGDYGYTF

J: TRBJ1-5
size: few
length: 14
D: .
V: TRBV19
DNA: TGTGCCAGTAGTAAGAGAAATAGCAATCAGCCCCAGCATTTT
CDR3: CASSKRNSNQPQHF

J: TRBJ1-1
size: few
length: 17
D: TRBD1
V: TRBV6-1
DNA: TGTGCCAGCAGTGAAGCGCTTCTGACAGGGAGAGCCACTGAAGCTTTCTTT
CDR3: CASSEALLTGRATEAFF

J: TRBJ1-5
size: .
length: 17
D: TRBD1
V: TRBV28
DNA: TGTGCCAGCAGAACCCTTAGGACAGGGAATAGCAATCAGCCCCAGCATTTT
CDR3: CASRTLRTGNSNQPQHF

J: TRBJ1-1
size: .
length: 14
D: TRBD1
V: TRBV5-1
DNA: TGCGCCAGCAGGACAGGGTACCGGGGCACTGAAGCTTTCTTT
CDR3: CASRTGYRGTEAFF

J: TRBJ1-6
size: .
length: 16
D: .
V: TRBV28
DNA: TGTGCCAGCAGTTTGGCAGGGAAGTATGATAATTCACCCCTCCACTTT
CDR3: CASSLAGKYDNSPLHF

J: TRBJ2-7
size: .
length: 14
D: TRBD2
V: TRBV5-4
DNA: TGTGCCAGCAGCTTGTGGGCTAGCGGCTACGAGCAGTACTTC
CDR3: CASSLWASGYEQYF

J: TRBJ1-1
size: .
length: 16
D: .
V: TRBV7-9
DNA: TGTGCCAGCAGCGAGGTAGGCACACCAATGAACACTGAAGCTTTCTTT
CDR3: CASSEVGTPMNTEAFF

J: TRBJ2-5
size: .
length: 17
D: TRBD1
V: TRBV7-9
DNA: TGTGCCAGCAGCTTAGATAGGGACAGGGGCAGAGGAGAGACCCAGTACTTC
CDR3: CASSLDRDRGRGETQYF

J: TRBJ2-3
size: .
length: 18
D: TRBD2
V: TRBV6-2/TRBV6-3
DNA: TGTGCCAGCAGTCGGGGGACTAGCGGGCCAATAACTACAGATACGCAGTATTTT
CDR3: CASSRGTSGPITTDTQYF

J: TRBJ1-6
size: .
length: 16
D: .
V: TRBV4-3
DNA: TGCGCCAGCAGCCAAGATGCTTTACAGAGAAATTCACCCCTCCACTTT
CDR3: CASSQDALQRNSPLHF

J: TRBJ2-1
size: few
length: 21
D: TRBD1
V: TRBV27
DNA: TGTGCCAGCAGTTTATCCCCCCCACCACTTGACAGGGTAGGCTCCTACAATGAGCAGTTCTTC
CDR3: CASSLSPPPLDRVGSYNEQFF

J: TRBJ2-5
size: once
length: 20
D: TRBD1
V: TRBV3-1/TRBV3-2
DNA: TGTGCCAGCAGGGGTCCTGACATTCCGGGACAGGGGACGGACATCTGGGCCCAGTACTTC
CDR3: CASRGPDIPGQGTDIWAQYF

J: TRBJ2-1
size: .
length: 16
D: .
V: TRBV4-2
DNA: TGTGCCAGCAGCCAAGAGGGGGGATCCTCCTACAATGAGCAGTTCTTC
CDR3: CASSQEGGSSYNEQFF

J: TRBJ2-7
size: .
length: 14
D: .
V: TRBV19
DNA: TGTGCCAGTAGTTATCGGACATCAACCTACGAGCAGTACTTC
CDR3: CASSYRTSTYEQYF

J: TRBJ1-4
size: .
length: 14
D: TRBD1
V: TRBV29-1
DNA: TGCAGCGGGAAATCGGGGACAGGGGATGAAAAACTGTTTTTT
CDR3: CSGKSGTGDEKLFF

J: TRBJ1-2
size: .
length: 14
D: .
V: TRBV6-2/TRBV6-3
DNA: TGTGCCAGCAGCCACGGGGTCAGAAACTATGGCTACACCTTC
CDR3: CASSHGVRNYGYTF

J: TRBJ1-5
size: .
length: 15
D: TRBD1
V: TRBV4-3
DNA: TGCGCCAGCAGCCAAGACGGGACAGGAGGTCAGCCCCAGCATTTT
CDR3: CASSQDGTGGQPQHF

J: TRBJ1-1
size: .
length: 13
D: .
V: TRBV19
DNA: TGTGCCAGTAGTATCAGCGGGAGCACTGAAGCTTTCTTT
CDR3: CASSISGSTEAFF

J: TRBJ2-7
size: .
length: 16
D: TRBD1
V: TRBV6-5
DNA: TGTGCCAGCAGTTACAACATAGGACAGGGCGTGGGGGAGCAGTACTTC
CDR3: CASSYNIGQGVGEQYF

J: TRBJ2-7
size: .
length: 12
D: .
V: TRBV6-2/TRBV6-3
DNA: TGTGCCAGCAGCCGGACACCTTCAGAGCAGTACTTC
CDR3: CASSRTPSEQYF

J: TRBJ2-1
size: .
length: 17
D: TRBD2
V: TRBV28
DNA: TGTGCCAGCACCATAGGGCTAGCGGGGGGCCGCTACAATGAGCAGTTCTTC
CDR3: CASTIGLAGGRYNEQFF

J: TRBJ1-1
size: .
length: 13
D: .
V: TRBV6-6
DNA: TGTGCCAGCAGATTCGCAGGGAAGGGTGAAGCTTTCTTT
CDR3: CASRFAGKGEAFF

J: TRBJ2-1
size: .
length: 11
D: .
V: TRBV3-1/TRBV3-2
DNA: TGTGCCAGCAGTGGGGGCATTCGACAGTTCTTC
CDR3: CASSGGIRQFF

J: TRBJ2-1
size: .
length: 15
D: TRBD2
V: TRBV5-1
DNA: TGCGCCAGCAGCTTCAGCGGGGTTTCCTACAATGAGCAGTTCTTC
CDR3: CASSFSGVSYNEQFF

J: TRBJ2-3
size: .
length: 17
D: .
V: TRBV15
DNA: TGTGCCACCAGCAGGAGCCCCCTAGCGTCCGACACAGATACGCAGTATTTT
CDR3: CATSRSPLASDTDTQYF

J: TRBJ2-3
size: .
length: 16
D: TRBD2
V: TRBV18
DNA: TGTGCCAGCTCACCACTAGCGGGGGCGAGCACAGATACGCAGTATTTT
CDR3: CASSPLAGASTDTQYF

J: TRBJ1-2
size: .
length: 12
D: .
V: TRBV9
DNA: TGTGCCAGCAGCCCGCGGGGCTATGGCTACACCTTC
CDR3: CASSPRGYGYTF

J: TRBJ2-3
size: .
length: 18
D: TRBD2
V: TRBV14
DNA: TGTGCCAGCAGCCAAGAGGGTATCGGCGGGGGGGCCACAGATACGCAGTATTTT
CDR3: CASSQEGIGGGATDTQYF

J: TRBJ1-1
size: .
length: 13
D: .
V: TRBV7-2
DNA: TGTGCCAGCAGCTTAGATCGCAGGGCTGAAGCTTTCTTT
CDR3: CASSLDRRAEAFF

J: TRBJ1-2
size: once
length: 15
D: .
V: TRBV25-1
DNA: TGTGCCAGCAGTCATCGAGGGTCCCCCAACTATGGCTACACCTTC
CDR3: CASSHRGSPNYGYTF

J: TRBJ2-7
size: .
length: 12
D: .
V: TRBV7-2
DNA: TGTGCCAGCAGCGGGACTTTCTACGAGCAGTACTTC
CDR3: CASSGTFYEQYF

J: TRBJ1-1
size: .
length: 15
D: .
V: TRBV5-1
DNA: TGCGCCAGCAGCTTGGTCGTAGGAGTGAACACTGAAGCTTTCTTT
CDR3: CASSLVVGVNTEAFF

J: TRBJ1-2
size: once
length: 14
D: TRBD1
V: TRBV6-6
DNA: TGTGCCAGCAGTAAGGACAGGGGGAGGCATGGCTACACCTTC
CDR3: CASSKDRGRHGYTF

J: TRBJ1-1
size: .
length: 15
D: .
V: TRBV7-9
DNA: TGTGCCAGCAGCCTAGGGGACACAACGAACACTGAAGCTTTCTTT
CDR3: CASSLGDTTNTEAFF

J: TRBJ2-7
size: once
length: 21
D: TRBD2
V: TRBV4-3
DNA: TGCGCCAGCAGCCAAGATTTCGGGACTAGCGGGGGGGCCGGGGAGTTCGTGGAGCAGTACTTC
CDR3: CASSQDFGTSGGAGEFVEQYF

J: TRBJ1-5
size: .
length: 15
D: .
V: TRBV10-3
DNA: TGTGCCATCAGTCCAGGGGCGGTAGGCAATCAGCCCCAGCATTTT
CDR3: CAISPGAVGNQPQHF

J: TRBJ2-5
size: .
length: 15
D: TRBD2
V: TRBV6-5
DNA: TGTGCCAGCAGTCCTCTAGCGGGGGGCCCGGAGACCCAGTACTTC
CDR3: CASSPLAGGPETQYF

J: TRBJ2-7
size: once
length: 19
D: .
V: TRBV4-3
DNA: TGCGCCAGCAGCCCCGCGACTAGACGCTCCCTACAATTGCCCTACGAGCAGTACTTC
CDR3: CASSPATRRSLQLPYEQYF

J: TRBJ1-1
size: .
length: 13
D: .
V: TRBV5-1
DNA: TGCGCCAGCAGCCAATTAGGGGGCACTGAAGCTTTCTTT
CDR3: CASSQLGGTEAFF

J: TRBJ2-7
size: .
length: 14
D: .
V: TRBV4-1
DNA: TGCGCCAGCAGCCATACCGGGAGTTCCTACGAGCAGTACTTC
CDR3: CASSHTGSSYEQYF

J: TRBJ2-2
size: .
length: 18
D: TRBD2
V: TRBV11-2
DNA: TGTGCCAGCAGTCGAGTCGCTAGCGGGGGGGCCGGAACCGGGGAGCTGTTTTTT
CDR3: CASSRVASGGAGTGELFF